The rows below give T cell receptor beta chains drawn from one sample of a study of T cell clones after liver transplantation. Produced via immunoSEQ multiplex PCR; TCRdb's table is partial and in-frame only. The sample comprises some 80,000 clones, under 90% of which are singletons, and 2.1% rests with the top ten. The starting material was CD4+ T cells from blood, obtained roughly 48 months after liver transplant. Every receptor here comes from a human patient who received a liver transplant. Some T cells could come from the graft donor. CDR3s include the opening cysteine and the closing phenylalanine or tryptophan. D genes are given only for firm matches. Only some rows state a clone size, as once, few, many or a class for expanded clones.

D gene	V gene	CDR3 length	J gene	clone size	CDR3 DNA	CDR3 protein
.	TRBV21-1	16	TRBJ2-5	.	TGTGCCAGCAGCCAAATTAAGGAGGCGTACCAAGAGACCCAGTACTTC	CASSQIKEAYQETQYF
TRBD1	TRBV19	16	TRBJ2-2	.	TGTGCCAGTAGTATCCGGGCAGGGGGTGGTACCGGGGAGCTGTTTTTT	CASSIRAGGGTGELFF
TRBD1	TRBV10-3	14	TRBJ1-1	.	TGTGCCATCAGTGAGGACAGGGGAAGCACTGAAGCTTTCTTT	CAISEDRGSTEAFF
TRBD1	TRBV5-1	18	TRBJ1-2	.	TGCGCCAGCAGCCCCCCCCCGGGACAGGGGAAGGACGACTATGGCTACACCTTC	CASSPPPGQGKDDYGYTF
.	TRBV5-1	15	TRBJ2-7	.	TGCGCCAGCAGCCCTGGACCCGCTAGCTCCTACGAGCAGTACTTC	CASSPGPASSYEQYF
TRBD1	TRBV2	14	TRBJ2-7	.	TGTGCCAGCAGTCCCGACAGGGACTCCTACGAGCAGTACTTC	CASSPDRDSYEQYF
TRBD2	TRBV6-6	16	TRBJ2-3	.	TGTGCCAGCAAAAGACTAGCGGGAGGGCCAATAGATACGCAGTATTTT	CASKRLAGGPIDTQYF
.	TRBV11-2	13	TRBJ2-7	few	TGTGCCAGCAGCATGGACAGTCCCTACGAGCAGTACTTC	CASSMDSPYEQYF
.	TRBV2	15	TRBJ1-4	.	TGTGCCAGCAGTGAAGCGCAAGGGCGTCTAGGAAAACTGTTTTTT	CASSEAQGRLGKLFF
TRBD1	TRBV28	16	TRBJ1-4	few	TGTGCCAGCAGTTTGGGACAGGGGGCAACTAATGAAAAACTGTTTTTT	CASSLGQGATNEKLFF
.	TRBV2	13	TRBJ1-5	few	TGTGCCAGCACGGGGCAGGTAGGTCAGCCCCAGCATTTT	CASTGQVGQPQHF
.	TRBV4-2	14	TRBJ2-3	.	TGTGCCAGCAGCCAAGTAAGCGGTGCCGATACGCAGTATTTT	CASSQVSGADTQYF
TRBD2	TRBV7-2	16	TRBJ2-7	.	TGTGCCAGCAGCTTAGGAGGAAGACTAGCGGGCTACGAGCAGTACTTC	CASSLGGRLAGYEQYF
.	TRBV28	17	TRBJ2-6	.	TGTGCCAGCAGTCTATACGGACAGTGGCCTGGGGCCAACGTCCTGACTTTC	CASSLYGQWPGANVLTF
TRBD2	TRBV5-4	16	TRBJ2-5	once	TGTGCCAGCAGCTTTCCACTAGCGGGGGGGTTCGCGACCCAGTACTTC	CASSFPLAGGFATQYF
TRBD1	TRBV10-3	16	TRBJ2-7	.	TGTGCCATCAGTGGCCAACCGGGACAGCACTCCTACGAGCAGTACTTC	CAISGQPGQHSYEQYF
.	TRBV7-2	15	TRBJ2-3	.	TGTGCCAGCAGCTTGAGCAGAGCGTACACAGATACGCAGTATTTT	CASSLSRAYTDTQYF
TRBD2	TRBV29-1	14	TRBJ2-1	.	TGCAGCGCCACCTCTAGCGGGGCCTACAATGAGCAGTTCTTC	CSATSSGAYNEQFF